Below, 23 T cell receptor beta chains from the same sample are listed, as sequenced in a study of T cell responses to AZD1222 COVID-19 vaccine. Clones were read by immunoSEQ multiplex PCR, and TCRdb kept only the in-frame ones, dropping some. Among 150,000 or so clones listed, approximately 94% were seen once. Sample: peripheral blood, taken on day 0 of AZD1222 vaccination. These TCRs come from an adult in good health.

This rearrangement joins TRBV30 to TRBJ1-6; 7 nucleotides match TRBD1. With 3 bases clipped from V and 6 bases from J, the junction kept 8 bases outside the gene matches. This CDR3 spans 15 amino acids. Germline assignment: CDR1 GTSNPN and CDR2 SVGIG (reference sequence). CDR3 nucleotides: TGTGCCTGGAGCTTCAGGGGGACATCTAATTCACCCCTCCACTTT. Its translation: CAWSFRGTSNSPLHF.

With regard to this clone: Relative to the germline gene, one junction end is altered; a read error may explain this. The chain couples TRBV7-8 to TRBJ1-2; D is unclear. The CDR3 is made up of 14 amino acids. CDR1 and CDR2 (germline): SGHVS, FQNEAQ. This CDR3 reads CASSLVATSHGYTF. In DNA form, the CDR3 reads TGTGCCAGCAGTTTAGTTGCGACATCCCATGGCTACACCTTC. The complete variable domain, with remaining parts taken from reference TRBV7-8 and TRBJ1-2, reads GAGVSQSPRYKVAKRGQDVALRCDPISGHVSLFWYQQALGQGPEFLTYFQNEAQLDKSGLPSDRFFAERPEGSVSTLKIQRTQQEDSAVYLCASSLVATSHGYTFGSGTRLTVV.

The chain recombines TRBV7-3 with TRBJ2-2; D unresolved. Germline V CDR1 and CDR2: SGHTA, FQGTGA. V shed 4 bases and J shed 5 bases, with 11 bases lying between them. The CDR3 sequence is 14 residues long. CDR3 DNA sequence: TGTGCCAGCAGCTCCAGCCCGAGGACCGGGGAGCTGTTTTTT. Translating it yields CASSSSPRTGELFF. Looking up the rest from reference TRBV7-3 and TRBJ2-2 gives the full variable domain: GAGVSQTPSNKVTEKGKYVELRCDPISGHTALYWYRQSLGQGPEFLIYFQGTGAADDSGLPNDRFFAVRPEGSVSTLKIQRTERGDSAVYLCASSSSPRTGELFFGEGSRLTVL.

This clone came up a few times. The chain has TRBV2 and TRBJ1-1; 8 bases are shared with TRBD1. The length of the CDR3 is 14 residues. V lost 4 bases and J lost 10; bases outside the gene matches: 11. The germline V gene has CDR1 SNHLY and CDR2 FYNNEI. CDR3 protein: CASSVNRGASGAFF. The CDR3 DNA is TGTGCCAGCAGTGTGAACAGGGGGGCAAGTGGAGCTTTCTTT.

J is TRBJ2-3 and V is TRBV4-1, with unresolved D. V dropped 4 bases and J dropped 8 bases, with 25 bases sitting between them. Germline-derived CDR1 and CDR2 are MGHRA and YSYEKL. The CDR3 has 17 amino acids. CDR3 bases: TGCGCCAGCAGCCCTTCGGTCGGCAGCCCGTCAAAAGGTACGCAGTATTTT. As protein: CASSPSVGSPSKGTQYF.

This sequence joins TRBV7-3 and TRBJ2-1; D might be TRBD1 (7 bases). Per germline, CDR1 SGHTA and CDR2 FQGTGA. The V end lost 5 bases, the J end lost 5 bases, and 13 bases lay between the germline ends. This CDR3 is 14 amino acids long. CDR3 in DNA: TGTGCCAGCAGCCCGCGGGACAGCGACAATGAGCAGTTCTTC. As protein: CASSPRDSDNEQFF. Complete variable domain (other parts from reference TRBV7-3 and TRBJ2-1): GAGVSQTPSNKVTEKGKYVELRCDPISGHTALYWYRQSLGQGPEFLIYFQGTGAADDSGLPNDRFFAVRPEGSVSTLKIQRTERGDSAVYLCASSPRDSDNEQFFGPGTRLTVL.

The chain uses TRBV6-2 or TRBV6-3 and TRBJ2-2, with D perhaps matching TRBD2 (7 bases). The CDR3 is 15 amino acids. V was clipped by 2 bases and J by 5 bases, with 12 bases between them. Germline lookup yields CDR1 MNHEY and CDR2 SVGEGT. CDR3 sequence: CASSYEGGLTGELFF. As DNA, the CDR3 is TGTGCCAGCAGTTACGAGGGGGGGCTGACCGGGGAGCTGTTTTTT.

The rearrangement uses TRBV6-4 and TRBJ2-5; tentatively, D is TRBD2 (6 bases). Trimming removed 6 bases from V and 5 bases from J, with 13 bases in between. This CDR3 has 13 residues. Germline V lookup: CDR1 MRHNA, CDR2 SNTAGT. CDR3 residues: CASSLGGGETQYF. The CDR3 bases are TGTGCCAGCAGCCTCGGGGGAGGCGAGACCCAGTACTTC.

V gene TRBV5-4 combines with J gene TRBJ1-2, with D tentatively TRBD1 (5 bases). The CDR3 sequence is 14 residues long. Deletions cut 4 bases from V and 0 bases from J, with 10 bases between. From germline, CDR1 is SGHNT and CDR2 YYREEE (reference sequence). The CDR3 nucleotides are TGTGCCAGCAGCGGGGCGGTCCCTAACTATGGCTACACCTTC. Amino acids: CASSGAVPNYGYTF.

In nucleotides, the CDR3 is TGTGCCAGCAGCCTGGGTAGAGGAACCGTCCAAGAGACCCAGTACTTC. The encoded protein is CASSLGRGTVQETQYF. The chain uses TRBV11-2 and TRBJ2-5; no clear D. This CDR3 contains 16 residues. Germline V gene lookup returns CDR1 SGHAT and CDR2 FQNNGV. Trimming took off 5 bases at V and 1 base at J, with 17 bases between the two ends.

The rearrangement joins TRBV7-8 to TRBJ1-5; 10 positions match TRBD1. The CDR3 is 17 residues long. Trimming took 5 bases from V and 6 from J; bases not matched to a gene: 13. The germline CDR1 and CDR2 sequences are SGHVS and FQNEAQ. As DNA, the CDR3 is TGTGCCAGCAGCCCGCAAGCCGGGACAGGGGACCTTCAGCCCCAGCATTTT. It encodes CASSPQAGTGDLQPQHF.

The genes are TRBV11-2 and TRBJ1-2; maybe TRBD1 (5 bases). Trimming cost V 8 bases and J 2 bases, with 9 bases left between them. The CDR3 runs 12 residues. The germline CDR1 and CDR2 sequences are SGHAT and FQNNGV. CDR3 nucleotides: TGTGCCAGCCATGCAGGGAACTATGGCTACACCTTC. Its translation is CASHAGNYGYTF.

The CDR3 DNA sequence: TGTGCTAGTGGTTCCCTTGCCGGGTTATACGAGCAGTACTTC. It is translated as CASGSLAGLYEQYF. This chain uses TRBV12-5 with TRBJ2-7; D ambiguous. Between the trimmed V and J ends, which lost 4 bases and 4 bases, there was a span of 14 bases. The length of the CDR3 is 14 residues. Germline assignment: CDR1 LGHNT and CDR2 FRNRAP.

V and J are TRBV5-5 and TRBJ2-2, with a weak D call TRBD2 (6 bases). The CDR3 sequence is 17 residues long. Per germline, CDR1 SGHKS and CDR2 YYEKEE (reference sequence). V was trimmed by 1 base and J by 8 bases, leaving 21 bases between them. The CDR3 nucleotides are TGTGCCAGCAGCTTGAGGACGCGTGGGGGGACCCTTGGGGAGCTGTTTTTT. As protein: CASSLRTRGGTLGELFF.

The V and J genes are TRBV5-5 and TRBJ1-5; 9 positions match TRBD1. The J segment lost 3 bases and the V segment lost 2 bases, leaving 3 bases of the junction unmatched. Germline loops: CDR1 SGHKS, CDR2 YYEKEE (reference sequence). The CDR3 consists of 15 residues. CDR3 amino acids: CASSLTGGVNQPQHF. CDR3 sequence (DNA): TGTGCCAGCAGCTTAACAGGGGGCGTCAATCAGCCCCAGCATTTT.

This clone is a singleton in its sample. The gene calls are TRBV27 and TRBJ1-6; TRBD1 matches at 9 bases. Germline V gene sequence: CDR1 MNHEY, CDR2 SMNVEV (reference sequence). The CDR3 totals 17 residues. V lost 7 bases, J lost 7 bases, and 14 bases stayed unmatched. The CDR3 region is CASTRYLRQGGNSPLHF. CDR3 nucleotide sequence: TGTGCCAGCACCCGATACCTTCGACAGGGGGGCAATTCACCCCTCCACTTT.

DNA for the CDR3: TGTGCCAGCTCACAGGGACAGGGGCGCCGGGCCCTCCACTTT. It translates to CASSQGQGRRALHF. This chain connects TRBV18 to TRBJ1-6; 10 nucleotides match TRBD1. Trimming took 4 bases from V and 14 from J; bases not matched to a gene: 8. Germline loops: CDR1 KGHSH, CDR2 LQKENI. The CDR3 consists of 14 residues.

The chain has TRBV7-8 and TRBJ2-7; D gene unclear. In germline, CDR1 is SGHVS, CDR2 FQNEAQ. The CDR3 loop spans 12 amino acids. With 5 bases removed from V and 7 bases from J, the gap between germline ends came to 12 bases. The CDR3 nucleotides are TGTGCCAGCAGCCGTGTTAGTGGGGAGCAGTACTTC. Translated: CASSRVSGEQYF.

V gene TRBV6-5 combines with J gene TRBJ2-1; 9 bases agree with TRBD1. The CDR3 consists of 15 residues. The V segment lost 6 bases and the J segment 8 bases; nucleotides outside the gene matches: 11. The V gene's germline CDR1 is MNHEY and CDR2 SVGAGI. CDR3 region: CASSLTQGAGDEQFF. The CDR3 DNA reads as TGTGCCAGCAGCCTAACACAGGGGGCAGGTGATGAGCAGTTCTTC.

This CDR3 is CASSIDLLGENTDTQYF. CDR3 nucleotides: TGTGCCAGTAGTATAGATCTTTTAGGGGAGAACACAGATACGCAGTATTTT. J is TRBJ2-3 and V is TRBV19, with D tentatively TRBD1 or TRBD2 (5 bases each). V was shortened by 0 bases and J by 2 bases, with 15 bases between the two germline ends. The germline CDR1 and CDR2 sequences are LNHDA and SQIVND (reference sequence). The CDR3 sequence is 17 residues long.

The CDR3 protein is CASTPALGQPQHF. CDR3 nucleotides: TGTGCCAGCACCCCTGCCTTAGGTCAGCCCCAGCATTTT. The V call is TRBV6-5, the J call TRBJ1-5; no firm D call. The V end lost 7 bases, the J end lost 6 bases, and 13 bases lay between the germline ends. Germline CDR1 MNHEY, CDR2 SVGAGI. The CDR3 sequence is 13 residues long.

The chain combines TRBV7-8 with TRBJ2-2, with D maybe TRBD2 (6 bases). CDR3 length: 15 residues. Trimming shortened V by 2 bases and J by 6 bases, and 13 bases separated the two germline ends. Per the germline V gene, CDR1 is SGHVS and CDR2 is FQNEAQ. The chain's CDR3 is CASSLRVPGAGELFF. CDR3 nucleotides: TGTGCCAGCAGCTTAAGGGTCCCGGGGGCCGGGGAGCTGTTTTTT.

This sequence joins TRBV7-6 and TRBJ2-2; D uncertain. The CDR3 extends over 15 amino acids. In germline, CDR1 is SGHVS, CDR2 FNYEAQ. Trimming took 8 bases from V and 3 from J, leaving 16 bases between them. The CDR3 protein is CASQQLGTYTGELFF. DNA for the CDR3: TGTGCCAGCCAGCAGTTGGGCACTTACACCGGGGAGCTGTTTTTT.